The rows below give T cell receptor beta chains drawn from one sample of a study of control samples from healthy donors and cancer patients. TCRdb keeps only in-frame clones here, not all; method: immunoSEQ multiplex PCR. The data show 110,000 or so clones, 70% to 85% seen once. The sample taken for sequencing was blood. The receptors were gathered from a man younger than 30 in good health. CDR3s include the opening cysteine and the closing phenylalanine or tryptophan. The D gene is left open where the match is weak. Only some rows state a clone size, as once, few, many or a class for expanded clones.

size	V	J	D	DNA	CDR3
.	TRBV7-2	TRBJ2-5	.	TGTGCCAGCAGCTTAGCGGGGGCCGGGGAGACCCAGTACTTC	CASSLAGAGETQYF
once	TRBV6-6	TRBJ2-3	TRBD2	TGTGCCAGCACCTTAGCGGGGGCCCGCACAGATACGCAGTATTTT	CASTLAGARTDTQYF
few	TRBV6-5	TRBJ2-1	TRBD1	TGTGCCAGCAGGCCGGGACAGAGGTACAATGAGCAGTTCTTC	CASRPGQRYNEQFF
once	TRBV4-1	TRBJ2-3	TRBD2	TGCGCCAGCAGACTCCAGCGGGGGGGTTGGGATACGCAGTATTTT	CASRLQRGGWDTQYF
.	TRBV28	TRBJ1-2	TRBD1	TGTGCCAGCAGCCAACCGGGACAGGATAACTATGGCTACACCTTC	CASSQPGQDNYGYTF
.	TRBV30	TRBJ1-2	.	TGTGCCCGCGACAGGCGGAACTATGGCTACACCTTC	CARDRRNYGYTF
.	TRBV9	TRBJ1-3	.	TGTGCCAGCAGCGTAGACGAAGGAAACACCATATATTTT	CASSVDEGNTIYF
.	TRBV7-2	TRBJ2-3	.	TGTGCCAGCAGCTCGCGACCGGGACTTCCCACAGATACGCAGTATTTT	CASSSRPGLPTDTQYF
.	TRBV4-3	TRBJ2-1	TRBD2	TGCGCCAGCAGCCAAGTGTATCCTAGCGGGGGATTTGACGATGAGCAGTTCTTC	CASSQVYPSGGFDDEQFF
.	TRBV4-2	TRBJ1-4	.	TGTGCCAGCAGCCAAGTTAGTACATCGGGGGTCGAGGAAAAACTGTTTTTT	CASSQVSTSGVEEKLFF
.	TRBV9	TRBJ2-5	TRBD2	TGTGCCAGCAGCGTAGGGAGCGGGGTGGAGACCCAGTACTTC	CASSVGSGVETQYF
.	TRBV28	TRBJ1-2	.	TGTGCCAGCAAGGCTGGAGGGGGCTATGGCTACACCTTC	CASKAGGGYGYTF
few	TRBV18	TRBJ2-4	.	TGTGCCAGCTCTAGAGAAACGCAGGGCGCCAAAAACATTCAGTACTTC	CASSRETQGAKNIQYF
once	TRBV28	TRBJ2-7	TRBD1	TGTGCCAGCAGCCAACCAGCGCTCCCCGGGACAGGGGGAGGGCAGTACTTC	CASSQPALPGTGGGQYF
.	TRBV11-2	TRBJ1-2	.	TGTGCCAGCAGCTTAGATTTGACAGGCTCAAATGGCTACACCTTC	CASSLDLTGSNGYTF
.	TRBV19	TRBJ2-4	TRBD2	TGTGCCAGTAAAGGGGACTACCGAGACAAAAACATTCAGTACTTC	CASKGDYRDKNIQYF
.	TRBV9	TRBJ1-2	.	TGTGCCAGCAGCGTACAGGGGTTTGGCTATGGCTACACCTTC	CASSVQGFGYGYTF
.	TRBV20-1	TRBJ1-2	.	TGCAGTGCTAGTATTCGAGGGTATGGCTACACCTTC	CSASIRGYGYTF
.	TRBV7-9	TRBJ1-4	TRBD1	TGTGCCAGCAGCCCCGGGACAGAGGGGGAAAAACTGTTTTTT	CASSPGTEGEKLFF
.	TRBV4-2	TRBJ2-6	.	TGTGCCAGCAGCCAAGGTACGGGGGCCGGCTCTGGGGCCAACGTCCTGACTTTC	CASSQGTGAGSGANVLTF
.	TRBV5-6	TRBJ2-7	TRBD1	TGTGCCAGCAGCACCACAGGGGGCGCTTACCTCTACGAGCAGTACTTC	CASSTTGGAYLYEQYF